A single TCR beta chain is shown here with its context. Trimming left V 3 bases short and J 1 base short, with 16 bases between. Germline CDR1 is SGDLS and CDR2 is YYNGEE. CDR3 length: 17 residues. PCR involved 60 Vbeta and 13 Jbeta primers. Libraries were prepared by immunoSEQ multiplex PCR; TCRdb keeps only in-frame clonotypes and omits some of them. The sample lists roughly 160,000 clones; 77% were seen once. The sample originates from a study of cytomegalovirus exposure and HLA in healthy donors. At sampling all donors were nominally healthy, likely with unrecorded immune exposures. J is TRBJ2-2 and V is TRBV9; no clear D. Sequencing was carried out using PBMCs. The source of this sequence is a woman in her twenties or thirties in good health and CMV-seronegative. The CDR3 sequence: CASSAPQEALNTGELFF. In DNA form, the CDR3 reads TGTGCCAGCAGCGCCCCCCAAGAGGCACTGAACACCGGGGAGCTGTTTTTT.